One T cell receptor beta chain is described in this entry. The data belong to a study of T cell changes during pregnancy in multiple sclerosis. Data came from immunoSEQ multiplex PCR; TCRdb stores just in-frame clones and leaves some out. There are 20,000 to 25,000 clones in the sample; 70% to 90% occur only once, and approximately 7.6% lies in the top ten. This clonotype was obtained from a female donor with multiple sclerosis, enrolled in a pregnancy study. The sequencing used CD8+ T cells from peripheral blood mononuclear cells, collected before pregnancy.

The CDR3 DNA reads TGTGCCAGTAGTATCCGGACAGGGGGAGTGAACACTGAAGCTTTCTTT. Protein sequence: CASSIRTGGVNTEAFF. V and J are TRBV19 and TRBJ1-1, with 10 bases fitting TRBD1. The CDR3 has 16 amino acids. The germline V gene encodes CDR1 LNHDA and CDR2 SQIVND (reference sequence). The V and J ends lost 3 bases and 0 bases, in that order; junction bases with no gene match: 4.